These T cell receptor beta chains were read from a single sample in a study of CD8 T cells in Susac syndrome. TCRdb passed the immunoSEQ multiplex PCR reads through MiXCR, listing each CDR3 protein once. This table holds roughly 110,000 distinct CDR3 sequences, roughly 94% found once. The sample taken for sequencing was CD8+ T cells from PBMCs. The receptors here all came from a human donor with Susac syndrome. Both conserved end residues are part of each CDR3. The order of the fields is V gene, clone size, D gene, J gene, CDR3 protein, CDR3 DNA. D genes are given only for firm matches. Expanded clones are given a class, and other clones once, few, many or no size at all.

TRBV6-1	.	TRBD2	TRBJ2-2	CASRPPSGANTGELFF	TGTGCCAGCAGACCCCCTAGCGGGGCGAACACCGGGGAGCTGTTTTTT
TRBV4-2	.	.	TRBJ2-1	CASSQGAAHEQFF	TGTGCCAGCAGCCAAGGTGCAGCGCATGAGCAGTTCTTC
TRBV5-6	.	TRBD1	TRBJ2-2	CASSPGGAYTGELFF	TGTGCCAGCAGCCCAGGGGGCGCGTACACCGGGGAGCTGTTTTTT
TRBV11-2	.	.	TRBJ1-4	CASSPPLGAATNEKLFF	TGTGCCAGCAGCCCGCCCCTGGGGGCCGCAACTAATGAAAAACTGTTTTTT
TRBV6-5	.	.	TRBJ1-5	CASSYSPVGYSNQPQHF	TGTGCCAGCAGTTACTCTCCCGTGGGGTATAGCAATCAGCCCCAGCATTTT
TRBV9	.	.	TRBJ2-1	CASSVSRRGRGSDEQFF	TGTGCCAGCAGCGTATCTCGAAGGGGTAGGGGGTCGGATGAGCAGTTCTTC
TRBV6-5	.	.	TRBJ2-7	CASSYGDGPYEQYF	TGTGCCAGCAGTTACGGGGACGGGCCGTACGAGCAGTACTTC
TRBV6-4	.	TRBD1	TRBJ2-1	CASSATGTGGNEQFF	TGTGCCAGCAGTGCTACCGGGACAGGGGGCAATGAGCAGTTCTTC
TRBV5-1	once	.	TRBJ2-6	CASSLTQRGANVLTF	TGCGCCAGCAGCTTGACCCAGCGAGGGGCCAACGTCCTGACTTTC
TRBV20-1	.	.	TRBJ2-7	CSARDYKGSHEQYF	TGCAGTGCTAGAGATTATAAGGGGTCCCACGAGCAGTACTTC